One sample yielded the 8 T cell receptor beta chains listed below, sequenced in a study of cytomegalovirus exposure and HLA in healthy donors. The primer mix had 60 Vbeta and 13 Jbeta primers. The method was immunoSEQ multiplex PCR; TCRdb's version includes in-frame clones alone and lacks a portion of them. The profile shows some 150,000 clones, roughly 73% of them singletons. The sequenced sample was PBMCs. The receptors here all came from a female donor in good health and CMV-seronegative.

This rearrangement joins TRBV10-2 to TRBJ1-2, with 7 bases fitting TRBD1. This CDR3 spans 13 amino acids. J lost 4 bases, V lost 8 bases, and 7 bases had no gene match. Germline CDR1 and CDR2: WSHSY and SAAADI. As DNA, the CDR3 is TGCGCCAGCTGCGAGGGACAGTTCTATGGCTACACCTTC. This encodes CASCEGQFYGYTF.

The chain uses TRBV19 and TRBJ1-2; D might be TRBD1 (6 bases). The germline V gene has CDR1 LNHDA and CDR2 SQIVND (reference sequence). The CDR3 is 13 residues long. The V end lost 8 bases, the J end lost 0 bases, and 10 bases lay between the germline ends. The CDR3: CASATGTNYGYTF. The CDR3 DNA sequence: TGTGCCAGTGCGACAGGCACTAACTATGGCTACACCTTC.

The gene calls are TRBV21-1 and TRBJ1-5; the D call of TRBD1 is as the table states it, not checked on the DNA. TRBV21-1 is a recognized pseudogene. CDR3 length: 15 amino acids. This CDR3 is CASSKLTGLGRAQHF. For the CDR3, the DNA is TGTGCCAGCAGCAAATTGACAGGCCTGGGTAGGGCCCAGCATTTT.

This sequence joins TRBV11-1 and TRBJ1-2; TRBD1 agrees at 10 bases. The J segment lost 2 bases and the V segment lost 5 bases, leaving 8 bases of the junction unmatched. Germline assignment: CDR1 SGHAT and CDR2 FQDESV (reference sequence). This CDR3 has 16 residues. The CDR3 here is CASSRQGQGKNYGYTF. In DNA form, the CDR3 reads TGTGCCAGCAGCCGTCAGGGACAGGGGAAAAACTATGGCTACACCTTC.

CDR3 region: CASRRPPTAPTNYGYTF. The CDR3 DNA follows: TGTGCCAGTAGAAGGCCCCCGACAGCGCCCACCAACTATGGCTACACCTTC. The chain is built from TRBV19 and TRBJ1-2, with D tentatively TRBD1 (5 bases). The CDR3 has 17 amino acids. Trimming cost V 6 bases and J 2 bases, with 22 bases left between them. The germline V gene has CDR1 LNHDA and CDR2 SQIVND (reference sequence).

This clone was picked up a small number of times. CDR3 sequence (DNA): TGTGCCAGCAGCCCCTATCCCGACAGGGATCTTTACGAGCAGTACTTC. The encoded protein is CASSPYPDRDLYEQYF. The genes are TRBV7-9 and TRBJ2-7; 7 bases are a match to TRBD1. V was pared by 5 bases and J by 4 bases, with 14 bases of the junction left unmatched. The germline CDR1 and CDR2 sequences are SEHNR and FQNEAQ (reference sequence). This CDR3 has 16 amino acids.

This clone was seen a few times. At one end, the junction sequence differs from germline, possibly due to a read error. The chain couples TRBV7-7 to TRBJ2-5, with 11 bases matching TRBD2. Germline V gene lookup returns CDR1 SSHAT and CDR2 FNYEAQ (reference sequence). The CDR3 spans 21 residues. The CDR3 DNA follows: TGTGCTAGCAGCTTAAGAACTAGCGGGAGAGGGCCGGGTCCCTACCATGAGACCCAGTACTTC. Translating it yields CASSLRTSGRGPGPYHETQYF.

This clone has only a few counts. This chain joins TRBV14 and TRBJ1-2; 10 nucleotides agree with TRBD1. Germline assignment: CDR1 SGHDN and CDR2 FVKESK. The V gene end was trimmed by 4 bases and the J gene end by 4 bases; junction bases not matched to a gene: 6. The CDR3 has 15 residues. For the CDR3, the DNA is TGTGCCAGCAGCCCAGGGACAGGGGCAGGCTATGGCTACACCTTC. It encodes CASSPGTGAGYGYTF.